The subject of this entry is one T cell receptor beta chain. Its antigen remains unknown. PCR was performed a second time for roughly 6 to 12 cycles using a sample-barcoded 5' primer and a J-beta primer mix. TCRdb fed the 5' RACE reads into MiXCR, producing one record per CDR3 protein. The sample carries around 750,000 distinct CDR3 sequences, 50% to 65% recorded once. These data originate in a study of blood T cells in healthy people across ages. Study-wide points: The authors considered diversity estimates from one million T cells to be underestimates. In long-lived donors, naive CD4+ cell counts and diversity exceeded those of aged donors.

In germline, CDR1 is MNHNS, CDR2 SASEGT. J gave up 14 bases and V 6 bases, and 19 bases lay outside the gene matches. The CDR3 loop spans 15 amino acids. Sequencing was performed on blood. The source is a man aged 80 or over in good health. The chain uses TRBV6-1 and TRBJ2-3; 8 nucleotides agree with TRBD1. The CDR3 reads CASSLPDRVHRYAYF. The CDR3 DNA reads TGTGCCAGCAGCCTCCCGGACAGGGTTCACAGATACGCGTATTTT.